The 3 T cell receptor beta chains given below trace back to one sample, sequenced in a study of blood T cells in healthy people across ages. A second PCR, run for about 7 to 12 cycles, used a sample-barcoded 5' primer plus a J-beta primer mix. TCRdb fed the 5' RACE reads into MiXCR, producing one record per CDR3 protein. The sample lists over a million distinct CDR3 sequences, around 45% occurring once. Sequenced sample: blood. The receptors were gathered from a woman aged 60-75 years in good health.

This clonotype was recorded a few times. The rearrangement joins TRBV6-5 to TRBJ2-7; possible D gene TRBD2, 5 bases. Trimming shortened V by 4 bases and J by 4 bases, and 14 bases separated the two germline ends. Germline loops: CDR1 MNHEY, CDR2 SVGAGI. The CDR3 loop spans 14 amino acids. The CDR3 sequence: CASSLATSGYEQYF. The CDR3 DNA reads TGTGCCAGCAGTTTAGCGACATCCGGGTACGAGCAGTACTTC.

This clonotype was recorded at least ten times. The chain's CDR3 is CSVAGLAGAGQYF. For the CDR3, the DNA is TGCAGCGTTGCCGGACTAGCGGGAGCCGGGCAGTACTTC. The V and J genes are TRBV29-1 and TRBJ2-7; 13 bases agree with TRBD2. The CDR3 totals 13 residues. V shed 4 bases, J shed 9 bases, and the junction held 6 bases outside the gene matches. Germline V gene sequence: CDR1 SQVTM, CDR2 ANQGSEA.

Remarks on this clonotype: The junction differs from germline at one of its ends, possibly a read error. The chain carries TRBV12-3 or TRBV12-4 and TRBJ2-7; tentatively, D is TRBD1 (6 bases). The CDR3 spans 16 residues. For the CDR3, the DNA is TGTCCCAGCTCTTTCGGACCGGGACACCGTTCCTACGAGCAGTACTTC. Its translation is CPSSFGPGHRSYEQYF.